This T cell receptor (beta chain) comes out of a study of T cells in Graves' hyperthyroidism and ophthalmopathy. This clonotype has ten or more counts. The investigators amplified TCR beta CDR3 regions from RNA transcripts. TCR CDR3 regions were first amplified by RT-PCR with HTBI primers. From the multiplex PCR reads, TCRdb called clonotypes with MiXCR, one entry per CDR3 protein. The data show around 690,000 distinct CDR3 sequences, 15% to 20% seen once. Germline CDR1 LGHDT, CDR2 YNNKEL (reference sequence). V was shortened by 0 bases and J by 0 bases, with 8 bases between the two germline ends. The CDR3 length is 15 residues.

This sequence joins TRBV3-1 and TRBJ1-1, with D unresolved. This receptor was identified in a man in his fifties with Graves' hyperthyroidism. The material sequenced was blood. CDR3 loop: CASSQDEGLNTEAFF. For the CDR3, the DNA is TGTGCCAGCAGCCAAGATGAGGGATTGAACACTGAAGCTTTCTTT.